Included here is one T cell receptor (beta chain) sequence, with context. This sample stems from a study of blood T cell repertoires in COVID-19. Sequencing used immunoSEQ multiplex PCR; TCRdb keeps in-frame clones, though not all of them. The sample lists over 45,000 clones, roughly 84% seen once, with 6.5% in the top ten. Germline V CDR1 and CDR2: SGHRS, YFSETQ. The CDR3 covers 14 residues. V was pared by 1 base and J by 5 bases, with 12 bases between. This receptor was identified in a man in his forties or fifties with active COVID-19. V gene TRBV5-1 combines with J gene TRBJ1-2; D is ambiguous. Specimen: peripheral blood. CDR3 protein: CASSLSPPGYGYTF. CDR3 nucleotide sequence: TGCGCCAGCAGCTTGTCGCCCCCGGGGTATGGCTACACCTTC.